The 28 T cell receptor beta chains given below trace back to one sample, sequenced in a study of T cell responses to AZD1222 COVID-19 vaccine. TCRdb keeps only in-frame clones here, not all; method: immunoSEQ multiplex PCR. The data contain some 180,000 clones, 85% to 95% of them singletons. The source material was peripheral blood, sampled 28 days after the second AZD1222 dose. The receptors originated from an adult who received the AZD1222 COVID-19 vaccine.

The genes are TRBV19 and TRBJ2-4; 7 positions match TRBD1. CDR3 length equals 19 residues. Unmatched junction bases numbered 11, after V lost 0 bases and J lost 0 bases. Per germline, CDR1 LNHDA and CDR2 SQIVND (reference sequence). The CDR3 sequence is CASSIDTSGTDVAKNIQYF. The CDR3 coding sequence is TGTGCCAGTAGTATAGATACCTCCGGGACAGATGTAGCCAAAAACATTCAGTACTTC.

The V call is TRBV5-1, the J call TRBJ1-6, with 9 bases fitting TRBD1. V lost 4 bases and J lost 9; bases outside the gene matches: 8. This CDR3 is 15 amino acids long. The V gene's germline CDR1 is SGHRS and CDR2 YFSETQ. CDR3 protein: CASSPPGQGSSPLHF. DNA of the CDR3: TGCGCCAGCAGCCCGCCGGGACAGGGTAGTTCACCCCTCCACTTT.

The CDR3 coding sequence is TGTGCCAGCAGCTTGGTGGCGTTGGAGACCCAGTACTTC. Residues: CASSLVALETQYF. The chain carries TRBV7-6 and TRBJ2-5; unclear D gene. V lost 3 bases and J lost 5, with 10 bases in between. This CDR3 is built from 13 residues. CDR1 is SGHVS, CDR2 FNYEAQ, per germline. The complete variable domain, with remaining parts taken from reference TRBV7-6 and TRBJ2-5, reads GAGVSQSPRYKVTKRGQDVALRCDPISGHVSLYWYRQALGQGPEFLTYFNYEAQQDKSGLPNDRFSAERPEGSISTLTIQRTEQRDSAMYRCASSLVALETQYFGPGTRLLVL.

The genes are TRBV4-3 and TRBJ2-1, with D uncertain. The CDR3 totals 18 residues. Trimming shortened V by 3 bases and J by 2 bases, and 20 bases separated the two germline ends. Looked up from germline, CDR1 is LGHNA and CDR2 is YSLEER. The CDR3 DNA reads as TGCGCCAGCAGCCAGGCCCCACCAGGAGCGCGCACCTACAATGAGCAGTTCTTC. Protein: CASSQAPPGARTYNEQFF.

The CDR3 loop reads CASSSTSGSVETQYF. The DNA of the CDR3 is TGTGCCAGCAGCTCGACTAGCGGGAGTGTAGAGACCCAGTACTTC. V is TRBV7-2 and J is TRBJ2-5, with TRBD2 matching over 12 bases. Germline CDR1 reads SGHTA; CDR2 reads FQGNSA. CDR3 length: 15 residues. V trimming: 4 bases; J trimming: 4 bases; junction bases outside the gene matches: 4. Looking up the rest from reference TRBV7-2 and TRBJ2-5 gives the full variable domain: GAGVSQSPSNKVTEKGKDVELRCDPISGHTALYWYRQSLGQGLEFLIYFQGNSAPDKSGLPSDRFSAERTGGSVSTLTIQRTQQEDSAVYLCASSSTSGSVETQYFGPGTRLLVL.

The gene calls are TRBV11-2 and TRBJ1-1; 8 bases align to TRBD1. Germline CDR1 and CDR2: SGHAT and FQNNGV. Trimming took 6 bases from V and 7 from J; bases not matched to a gene: 10. The CDR3 extends over 14 amino acids. The CDR3 DNA is TGTGCCAGCAGTCGAAACCAGGGGGCCGGTGAAGCTTTCTTT. Amino acids: CASSRNQGAGEAFF.

This chain uses TRBV10-3 with TRBJ1-2, with TRBD1 matching 9 bases. Germline CDR1 reads ENHRY; CDR2 reads SYGVKD. V was clipped by 11 bases and J by 8 bases; unmatched bases: 9. CDR3 length equals 12 residues. In nucleotides, the CDR3 is TGTGCCGCCACAGGGGGCGCTGGGGGCTACACCTTC. Encoded protein: CAATGGAGGYTF.

The chain combines TRBV19 with TRBJ2-1, with a possible D match to TRBD2 (6 bases). The germline V gene has CDR1 LNHDA and CDR2 SQIVND (reference sequence). The CDR3 has 16 amino acids. V lost 2 bases and J lost 3, with 14 bases in between. Here the CDR3 DNA reads TGTGCCAGTAGTATATATGGTAGCGGAAGCTACAATGAGCAGTTCTTC. This encodes CASSIYGSGSYNEQFF.

The chain uses TRBV6-5 and TRBJ1-2; TRBD1 is a possible D gene (5 bases). The ends were cut back, 5 bases at V and 2 bases at J, with 9 bases in the middle. Germline assignment: CDR1 MNHEY and CDR2 SVGAGI. The CDR3 length is 13 residues. The CDR3 here is CASSPGDNYGYTF. For the CDR3, the DNA is TGTGCCAGCAGTCCCGGGGACAACTATGGCTACACCTTC.

This chain uses TRBV3-1 (or the pseudogene TRBV3-2) with TRBJ1-1, with no clear D. Germline CDR1 LGHDT, CDR2 YNNKEL (reference sequence). The CDR3 extends over 14 amino acids. Trimming took 0 bases from V and 1 from J, leaving 6 bases between them. The CDR3 DNA sequence: TGTGCCAGCAGCCAAGAGATGGGGAACACTGAAGCTTTCTTT. This gives the protein CASSQEMGNTEAFF.

With regard to this clone: The same CDR3 also results from other DNA sequences found in this sample. J is TRBJ1-2 and V is TRBV18; 7 positions agree with TRBD1. V trimming: 3 bases; J trimming: 6 bases; junction bases outside the gene matches: 4. Germline V lookup: CDR1 KGHSH, CDR2 LQKENI. The CDR3 covers 13 residues. CDR3 coding DNA: TGTGCCAGCTCACCTAGACAGGGTGATGGCTACACCTTC. Translating gives CASSPRQGDGYTF.

The rearrangement joins TRBV11-2 to TRBJ1-2; no reliable D call. This CDR3 contains 13 residues. Germline V gene data show CDR1 as SGHAT and CDR2 as FQNNGV. Trimming left V 0 bases short and J 8 bases short, with 10 bases between. CDR3 nucleotide sequence: TGTGCCAGCAGCTTAGATAGGTCAGGAGGCTACACCTTC. This translates into CASSLDRSGGYTF.

The V gene is TRBV10-3, the J gene TRBJ2-2, with TRBD2 identical over 14 bases. Trimming took 1 base from V and 13 from J; bases not matched to a gene: 11. Germline V gives CDR1 ENHRY, CDR2 SYGVKD. The CDR3 length is 17 residues. CDR3 protein: CAISEFPGTSGSGGLFF. The CDR3 DNA is TGTGCCATCAGTGAGTTCCCCGGGACTAGCGGGAGCGGTGGGCTGTTTTTT.

The V and J genes are TRBV18 and TRBJ1-5, with 7 bases lining up with TRBD1. Germline assignment: CDR1 KGHSH and CDR2 LQKENI. With V trimmed by 3 bases and J by 2 bases, 7 bases remained unmatched. The CDR3 covers 16 residues. The CDR3 spells CASSPGQPGGNQPQHF. The CDR3 DNA follows: TGTGCCAGCTCACCGGGACAGCCTGGAGGCAATCAGCCCCAGCATTTT.

V is TRBV2 and J is TRBJ2-2, with 8 nucleotides matching TRBD1. The trim removed 4 bases at V and 6 bases at J, leaving 7 bases unmatched. Germline V gene data show CDR1 as SNHLY and CDR2 as FYNNEI. The CDR3 contains 15 residues. The CDR3 DNA reads as TGTGCCAGCAGTGCCACAGGGGGATTCGCCGGGGAGCTGTTTTTT. Translated, it gives CASSATGGFAGELFF.

This clone was observed a single time. The chain is built from TRBV27 and TRBJ2-1; D is unresolved. This CDR3 is built from 14 residues. Germline V gene sequence: CDR1 MNHEY, CDR2 SMNVEV (reference sequence). Trimming stripped 6 bases from V and 8 bases from J, with 17 bases between. CDR3 sequence reads: CASSYGPEMDEQFF. As DNA, the CDR3 is TGTGCCAGCAGCTATGGACCCGAGATGGATGAGCAGTTCTTC.

The chain couples TRBV7-6 to TRBJ1-1; 11 bases match TRBD1. The ends lost 4 bases at V and 3 bases at J; junction bases unmatched: 10. Germline assignment: CDR1 SGHVS and CDR2 FNYEAQ. This CDR3 comprises 17 residues. As DNA, the CDR3 is TGTGCCAGCAGCTGGACGGATGGGACAGGGGGGTACACTGAAGCTTTCTTT. Translation gives CASSWTDGTGGYTEAFF.

Written as DNA, the CDR3 is TGTGCCAGCAGCCAAGAGACTAGCGGGAGGACGAACACCGGGGAGCTGTTTTTT. Protein: CASSQETSGRTNTGELFF. The chain links TRBV4-2 to TRBJ2-2, with 13 bases aligning to TRBD2. V lost 0 bases and J lost 0; bases outside the gene matches: 1. Germline values: CDR1 LGHNA, CDR2 YNFKEQ. CDR3 length: 18 residues.

The V and J genes are TRBV7-9 and TRBJ2-2; TRBD1 agrees at 9 bases. Germline V gene sequence: CDR1 SEHNR, CDR2 FQNEAQ (reference sequence). Germline trimming cut 6 bases from V and 7 bases from J; bases unmatched to any gene: 9. The CDR3 sequence is 15 residues long. DNA for the CDR3: TGTGCCAGCAGGAGCTACAGGGGGCCGAACGGGGAGCTGTTTTTT. Translating gives CASRSYRGPNGELFF.

This sequence joins TRBV18 and TRBJ1-6; 8 bases map to TRBD1. This CDR3 has 16 amino acids. V lost 2 bases, J lost 7 bases, and 7 bases stayed unmatched. The germline V gene encodes CDR1 KGHSH and CDR2 LQKENI. The CDR3: CASSPFDRGANSPLHF. CDR3 sequence (DNA): TGTGCCAGCTCACCATTTGACAGGGGCGCCAATTCACCCCTCCACTTT.

The V call is TRBV3-1 (or the pseudogene TRBV3-2), the J call TRBJ1-5; TRBD1 might be the D (5 bases). Trimming pared 0 bases from V and 2 bases from J, leaving 11 bases between. Germline V gene sequence: CDR1 LGHDT, CDR2 YNNKEL (reference sequence). This CDR3 contains 16 residues. The chain's CDR3 is CASSQDLSRGNQPQHF. In DNA, the CDR3 is TGTGCCAGCAGCCAAGACTTATCCAGGGGCAATCAGCCCCAGCATTTT.

V and J are TRBV10-2 and TRBJ1-6; no firm D call. Germline V gene data show CDR1 as WSHSY and CDR2 as SAAADI. Trimming pared 3 bases from V and 0 bases from J, leaving 6 bases between. The CDR3 totals 15 residues. This chain's CDR3 is CASSDGSSYNSPLHF. CDR3 nucleotide sequence: TGCGCCAGCAGTGACGGAAGCTCCTATAATTCACCCCTCCACTTT.

This rearrangement joins TRBV7-2 to TRBJ1-6; 7 nucleotides agree with TRBD1. From germline, CDR1 is SGHTA and CDR2 FQGNSA. The CDR3 consists of 15 residues. The V segment lost 5 bases and the J segment 9 bases; nucleotides outside the gene matches: 10. The CDR3 region is CASSPSRGLSSPLHF. The CDR3 coding sequence is TGTGCCAGCAGCCCCTCGAGGGGGCTTAGTTCACCCCTCCACTTT.

The chain uses TRBV4-2 and TRBJ2-2; TRBD1 matches 8 bases. Germline V gene lookup returns CDR1 LGHNA and CDR2 YNFKEQ. The J segment lost 11 bases and the V segment lost 4 bases, leaving 3 bases of the junction unmatched. The CDR3 sequence is 12 residues long. As DNA, the CDR3 is TGTGCCAGCAGCCTTGACAGGGGAGAGCTGTTTTTT. It encodes CASSLDRGELFF.

V gene TRBV19 combines with J gene TRBJ1-1, with a possible D match to TRBD1 (6 bases). Germline CDR1 and CDR2: LNHDA and SQIVND (reference sequence). This CDR3 comprises 14 residues. V gave up 5 bases and J gave up 0 bases, with 10 bases separating them. The chain's CDR3 is CASSPGHLNTEAFF. In DNA, the CDR3 is TGTGCCAGTAGTCCGGGACATTTGAACACTGAAGCTTTCTTT.

V gene TRBV3-1 (or the pseudogene TRBV3-2) combines with J gene TRBJ1-1, with D tentatively TRBD1 (6 bases). The CDR3 has 17 amino acids. Trimming took 0 bases from V and 1 from J, leaving 15 bases between them. CDR1 is LGHDT and CDR2 is YNNKEL in the germline V gene (reference sequence). Here the CDR3 DNA reads TGTGCCAGCAGCCAAGAGGGATCAGGGGCCCCGAACACTGAAGCTTTCTTT. It yields the protein CASSQEGSGAPNTEAFF.

Of note for this clone: The junction departs from germline at one end; a sequencing error may be responsible. The chain links TRBV29-1 to TRBJ1-3; D remains ambiguous. Germline V CDR1 and CDR2: SQVTM, ANQGSEA. This CDR3 spans 14 amino acids. CDR3 in amino acids: CSVEGRNSGNTIYF. The CDR3, as DNA: TGCAGCGTAGAAGGCAGGAACAGTGGAAACACCATATATTTT.

The gene calls are TRBV7-2 and TRBJ1-4, with a possible D match to TRBD1 (5 bases). The germline V gene encodes CDR1 SGHTA and CDR2 FQGNSA. V dropped 2 bases and J dropped 8 bases, with 18 bases sitting between them. This CDR3 region has 16 residues. CDR3 loop: CASSLMGPSGGEKLFF. The CDR3 coding sequence is TGTGCCAGCAGCTTAATGGGGCCATCTGGGGGGGAAAAACTGTTTTTT.